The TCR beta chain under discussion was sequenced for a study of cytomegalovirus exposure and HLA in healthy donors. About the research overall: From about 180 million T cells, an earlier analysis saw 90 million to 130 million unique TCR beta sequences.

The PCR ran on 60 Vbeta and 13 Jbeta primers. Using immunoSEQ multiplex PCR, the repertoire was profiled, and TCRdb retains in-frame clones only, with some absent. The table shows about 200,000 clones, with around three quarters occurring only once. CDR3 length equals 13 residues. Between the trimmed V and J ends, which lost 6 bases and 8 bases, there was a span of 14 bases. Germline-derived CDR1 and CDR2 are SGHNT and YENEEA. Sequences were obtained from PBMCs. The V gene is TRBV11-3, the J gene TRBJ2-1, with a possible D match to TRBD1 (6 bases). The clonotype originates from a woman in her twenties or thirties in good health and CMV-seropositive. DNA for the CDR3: TGTGCCAGCAGTCAGGGGTCGGTCCATGAGCAGTTCTTC. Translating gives CASSQGSVHEQFF.